The source of this T cell receptor (beta chain) is a study of blood T cell repertoires in COVID-19. At the level of the study: Donors in the United States, Italy and Spain gave samples during acute or convalescent COVID-19. In each case, the material was cDNA or gDNA derived from T cells, B-cell-depleted T cells, or PBMCs.

Source study methods: Reference gene primer amplification yielded estimated nucleated cell counts. Sequencing used immunoSEQ multiplex PCR; TCRdb keeps in-frame clones, though not all of them. V and J calls and clone size are copied from that table; D and trimming were computed from the DNA. The sample lists 65,000 to 75,000 clones, about nine tenths occurring once. The sequencing sample was made of peripheral blood. The sequence was collected from a woman older than 75 with active or convalescent COVID-19.

CDR3 in amino acids: CASSVGVRGYTF. The CDR3 bases are TGTGCCTCCTCGGTCGGGGTTCGTGGCTACACCTTC. J is TRBJ1-2 and V is TRBV2; D gene unclear. CDR3 length equals 12 residues. CDR1 is SNHLY and CDR2 is FYNNEI in the germline V gene. Trimming removed 11 bases at V and 7 bases at J, with 17 bases between. Together with reference TRBV2 and TRBJ1-2, the CDR3 gives the full variable domain: EPEVTQTPSHQVTQMGQEVILRCVPISNHLYFYWYRQILGQKVEFLVSFYNNEISEKSEIFDDQFSVERPDGSNFTLKIRSTKLEDSAMYFCASSVGVRGYTFGSGTRLTVV.